This is a list of T cell receptor beta chains from one sample in a study of blood T cells in healthy people across ages. Via MiXCR, TCRdb re-called the 5' RACE reads, giving one row per CDR3 protein. Here the sample spans approximately 900,000 distinct CDR3 sequences, around 48% being singletons. Material: blood. The receptors were gathered from a man in his thirties or forties in good health. Both conserved end residues are part of each CDR3. D genes are given only for firm matches.

CDR3 protein: CSGQGVGLAAADTQYF
J gene: TRBJ2-3
V gene: TRBV29-1
D gene: TRBD2

CDR3 protein: CASRTRSGAITDTQYF
J gene: TRBJ2-3
V gene: TRBV6-6
D gene: TRBD2

CDR3 protein: CASNEGGSNQPQHF
J gene: TRBJ1-5
V gene: TRBV6-5
D gene: -

CDR3 protein: CASSYSRQEQFF
J gene: TRBJ2-1
V gene: TRBV6-5
D gene: -

CDR3 protein: CASSLRASGGPGELFF
J gene: TRBJ2-2
V gene: TRBV11-2
D gene: TRBD2

CDR3 protein: CTSSEVRLRETQYF
J gene: TRBJ2-3
V gene: TRBV6-1
D gene: -

CDR3 protein: CASSQDLGQGEDLSLSSYEQYF
J gene: TRBJ2-7
V gene: TRBV4-1
D gene: TRBD1

CDR3 protein: CASSPPGGHQPQHF
J gene: TRBJ1-5
V gene: TRBV6-6
D gene: TRBD1

CDR3 protein: CASSLERRGSSYNGQFF
J gene: TRBJ2-1
V gene: TRBV7-2
D gene: -

CDR3 protein: CASSVGTGREPQHF
J gene: TRBJ1-5
V gene: TRBV9
D gene: TRBD1

CDR3 protein: CASGATGGYGYTF
J gene: TRBJ1-2
V gene: TRBV12-3/TRBV12-4
D gene: TRBD1

CDR3 protein: CASSVELAGLNEQFF
J gene: TRBJ2-1
V gene: TRBV9
D gene: -

CDR3 protein: CSARDGELINTGELFF
J gene: TRBJ2-2
V gene: TRBV20-1
D gene: -

CDR3 protein: CASSQEISAHGYTF
J gene: TRBJ1-2
V gene: TRBV4-3
D gene: -

CDR3 protein: CASSSTPHRRETQYF
J gene: -
V gene: TRBV7-2
D gene: -

CDR3 protein: CSGEGLGAEAFF
J gene: TRBJ1-1
V gene: TRBV29-1
D gene: -

CDR3 protein: CASSRQGSSYNEQYF
J gene: -
V gene: TRBV6-5
D gene: TRBD1

CDR3 protein: CASSGPSRWQYF
J gene: TRBJ2-4
V gene: TRBV27
D gene: -

CDR3 protein: CASSFGHGRHEQFF
J gene: TRBJ2-1
V gene: TRBV7-3
D gene: -

CDR3 protein: CASSFQQGDGTDTQYF
J gene: TRBJ2-3
V gene: TRBV5-1
D gene: TRBD1

CDR3 protein: CARPLAGAVVAETQYF
J gene: TRBJ2-5
V gene: TRBV25-1
D gene: -

CDR3 protein: CASSQDRQGYQPQHF
J gene: TRBJ1-5
V gene: TRBV4-1
D gene: -

CDR3 protein: CASSSRDRYNYGYTF
J gene: TRBJ1-2
V gene: TRBV4-2
D gene: TRBD1

CDR3 protein: CASSPRPLAGETQYF
J gene: -
V gene: TRBV4-2
D gene: TRBD2

CDR3 protein: CASSAVAGGINQPQHF
J gene: TRBJ1-5
V gene: TRBV7-9
D gene: TRBD1

CDR3 protein: CAISEGRGQPQHF
J gene: TRBJ1-5
V gene: TRBV10-3
D gene: -

CDR3 protein: CTSSQAWDGTNHGYTF
J gene: TRBJ1-2
V gene: TRBV4-1
D gene: -

CDR3 protein: CASRGQGLANYGYTF
J gene: TRBJ1-2
V gene: TRBV27
D gene: TRBD1

CDR3 protein: CTRSFSPLHF
J gene: TRBJ1-6
V gene: TRBV11-2
D gene: -

CDR3 protein: CSAIAEQRTLQETQYF
J gene: TRBJ2-5
V gene: TRBV20-1
D gene: -

CDR3 protein: CASSLRSSAGTAYGYTF
J gene: TRBJ1-2
V gene: TRBV6-2/TRBV6-3
D gene: TRBD1

CDR3 protein: CASQSPKTGNYEQYF
J gene: -
V gene: TRBV6-2/TRBV6-3
D gene: -

CDR3 protein: CASRSGASSGNTIYF
J gene: TRBJ1-3
V gene: TRBV6-5
D gene: -

CDR3 protein: CASSPSGLGHNEQFF
J gene: TRBJ2-1
V gene: TRBV12-3/TRBV12-4
D gene: TRBD2

CDR3 protein: CASRQSRGNTEAFF
J gene: TRBJ1-1
V gene: TRBV5-1
D gene: -

CDR3 protein: CSVEASNNYGYTF
J gene: TRBJ1-2
V gene: TRBV29-1
D gene: -

CDR3 protein: CASSPVVSRAGYTF
J gene: TRBJ1-2
V gene: TRBV25-1
D gene: -